This T cell receptor beta chain stems from a study of PD-1 blockade in mismatch repair-deficient tumors. General study results and limits: Rapid post-treatment expansion, then contraction, generally preceding radiologic response, marked tumor-resident clones.

V shed 6 bases, J shed 4 bases, and the junction held 3 bases outside the gene matches. The CDR3 length is 13 residues. Per the germline V gene, CDR1 is MNHEY and CDR2 is SVGAGI. Points on this clone: The antigen is not known.

The table came from immunoSEQ multiplex PCR; TCRdb's copy has only in-frame clones and leaves some out. The table includes about 68,000 clones, approximately 82% detected once. Sequencing used peripheral blood, obtained 2 weeks after starting pembrolizumab. The source of this sequence is an adult with mismatch repair-deficient cancer. J is TRBJ1-5 and V is TRBV6-5, with TRBD1 matching 7 bases. The CDR3 reads CASRRQGNQPQHF. Here the CDR3 DNA reads TGTGCCAGCAGGCGACAGGGAAATCAGCCCCAGCATTTT.